The sequence of this T cell receptor (beta chain) was determined in a study of beta chain features in type 1 diabetes. Sequenced material consisted of expressed TCRB transcripts (all of the isolated RNA was reverse transcribed). The data were produced by immunoSEQ multiplex PCR, yet TCRdb's version contains in-frame clones alone and is incomplete. The sample carries nearly 700,000 clones, around 15% recorded once. Study-wide results and limits: Among patients with Type 1 diabetes, TCRB CDR3s were moderately but significantly shorter in every one of the four CD4+ subsets.

This clone was found a few times. Its specificity is unknown. Each sorted population was over 98% pure. The TCR was taken from a man between 18 and 35 years old with type 1 diabetes. The specimen was naive CD4+ T cells from blood.

The CDR3 nucleotides read TGTGCCAGCAGCTCCTCGCGGGCCCCTTACAATGAGCAGTTCTTC. Protein: CASSSSRAPYNEQFF. The J gene is TRBJ2-1, the V gene TRBV7-8; D is perhaps TRBD2 (5 bases). The CDR3 runs to 15 residues. Trimming took 4 bases from V and 4 from J, leaving 14 bases between them. The germline CDR1 and CDR2 sequences are SGHVS and FQNEAQ.